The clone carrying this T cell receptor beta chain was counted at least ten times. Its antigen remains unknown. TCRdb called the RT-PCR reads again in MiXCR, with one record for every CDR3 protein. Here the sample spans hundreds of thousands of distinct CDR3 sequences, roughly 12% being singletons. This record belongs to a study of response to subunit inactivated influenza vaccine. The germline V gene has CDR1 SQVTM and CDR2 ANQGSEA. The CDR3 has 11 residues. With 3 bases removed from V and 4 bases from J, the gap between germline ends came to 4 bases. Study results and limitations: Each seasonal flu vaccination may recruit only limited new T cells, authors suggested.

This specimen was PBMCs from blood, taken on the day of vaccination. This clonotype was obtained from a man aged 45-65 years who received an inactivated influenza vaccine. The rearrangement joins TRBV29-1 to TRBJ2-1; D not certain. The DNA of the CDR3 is TGCAGCGTTGATGAATACAATGAGCAGTTCTTC. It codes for CSVDEYNEQFF.